The 2 T cell receptor beta chains reported below all come from one sample, sequenced in a study of molecular identifiers for immune sequencing clone quantification. TCRdb redid the calling of the PCR reads with MiXCR, one entry per CDR3 protein. Among around 40,000 distinct CDR3 sequences listed, about 19% were seen once. The material sequenced was naive CD8+ T cells from blood, with Jurkat cell RNA spiked in. Specified subset: FACS-sorted CD8+CD4-CCR7+CD45RA+ naive T cells. The receptors originated from a human donor in good health. Some libraries in this study had Jurkat cell RNA spiked in.

This clonotype was seen ten or more times. V gene TRBV14 combines with J gene TRBJ2-7; TRBD2 is a possible D gene (6 bases). V lost 3 bases to trimming and J lost 0 bases, with 12 bases between them. This CDR3 is built from 15 residues. From germline, CDR1 is SGHDN and CDR2 FVKESK. The CDR3: CASSHRDGSSYEQYF. DNA for the CDR3: TGTGCCAGCAGCCACCGGGACGGGAGCTCCTACGAGCAGTACTTC.

This clonotype was detected many times. The chain couples TRBV11-2 to TRBJ2-3; D gene uncertain. Germline assignment: CDR1 SGHAT and CDR2 FQNNGV. The CDR3 runs to 17 residues. V lost 0 bases and J lost 0, with 13 bases in between. The CDR3 sequence: CASSLDLTFSSTDTQYF. CDR3 nucleotide sequence: TGTGCCAGCAGCTTAGATCTGACGTTCTCTAGCACAGATACGCAGTATTTT.